The 23 T cell receptor beta chains below were found in one sample sequenced in a study of identical twins. Via MiXCR, TCRdb re-called the 5' RACE reads, giving one row per CDR3 protein. Among 100,000 or so distinct CDR3 sequences listed, 5.9% were seen once. The sequenced sample consisted of memory T cells sorted from blood. The receptors were gathered from a woman aged 50 to 65 in good health.

This clonotype was detected many times. V is TRBV6-6 and J is TRBJ2-7, with D tentatively TRBD2 (5 bases). This CDR3 has 15 amino acids. CDR1 and CDR2 (germline): MNHNY, SVGAGI (reference sequence). Trimming took 6 bases from V and 2 from J, leaving 17 bases between them. CDR3 nucleotides: TGTGCCAGCAGGGTAGGGCTAGCTGAAACCTACGAGCAGTACTTC. It is translated as CASRVGLAETYEQYF.

In its sample, this clonotype was seen many times. CDR3 DNA: TGTGCCAGCAGCCCTTCACTAGACACCGGGGAGCTGTTTTTT. Translating it yields CASSPSLDTGELFF. The chain uses TRBV7-2 and TRBJ2-2; D may be TRBD2 (5 bases). V was shortened by 5 bases and J by 3 bases, with 10 bases between the two germline ends. From germline, CDR1 is SGHTA and CDR2 FQGNSA. The CDR3 has 14 residues.

This clonotype was counted many times. CDR3 region: CASSSGGEQFF. DNA for the CDR3: TGTGCCAGCAGTTCGGGTGGTGAGCAGTTCTTC. The rearrangement uses TRBV2 and TRBJ2-1, with D unclear. The CDR3 totals 11 residues. CDR1 and CDR2 (germline): SNHLY, FYNNEI. The V gene lost 5 bases and the J gene lost 9 bases, with 8 bases spanning the gap.

There are many counts of this clonotype. The rearrangement uses TRBV15 and TRBJ1-4; no clear D gene. V lost 8 bases and J 8 bases, leaving 3 bases between the germline ends. Germline V gene data show CDR1 as LNHNV and CDR2 as YYDKDF (reference sequence). The CDR3 covers 9 residues. This CDR3 is CATVEKLFF. The DNA for the CDR3 is TGTGCCACCGTCGAAAAACTGTTTTTT.

This clonotype was seen many times. The chain recombines TRBV4-1 with TRBJ2-3; D not resolved. The CDR3 runs to 13 residues. The ends were cut back, 1 base at V and 3 bases at J, with 5 bases in the middle. Germline CDR1 and CDR2: MGHRA and YSYEKL. CDR3 sequence reads: CASSQGLTDTQYF. In nucleotides, the CDR3 is TGCGCCAGCAGCCAAGGACTGACAGATACGCAGTATTTT.

This clonotype appeared many times. The rearrangement uses TRBV7-9 and TRBJ1-1; 9 nucleotides line up with TRBD1. The CDR3 consists of 14 residues. Unmatched junction bases numbered 5, after V lost 1 base and J lost 8 bases. Germline V gene data show CDR1 as SEHNR and CDR2 as FQNEAQ (reference sequence). The CDR3, as DNA: TGTGCCAGCAGCTTAGACAGGGGGCAGAGGGAAGCTTTCTTT. Its protein product is CASSLDRGQREAFF.

This clonotype was detected many times. This chain uses TRBV5-1 with TRBJ2-2; D uncertain. CDR1 is SGHRS and CDR2 is YFSETQ in the germline V gene. CDR3 length: 14 residues. Trimming left V 0 bases short and J 5 bases short, with 8 bases between. The DNA for the CDR3 is TGCGCCAGCAGCTTGGGCGACCGAACCGGGGAGCTGTTTTTT. This translates into CASSLGDRTGELFF.

This clonotype was seen repeatedly, ten times or more. The chain recombines TRBV28 with TRBJ2-2; no clear D gene. Trimming took 6 bases from V and 6 from J, leaving 8 bases between them. The germline gives CDR1 MDHEN, CDR2 SYDVKM. The CDR3 has 12 residues. CDR3 loop: CASRWLAGELFF. CDR3 nucleotide sequence: TGTGCCAGCAGGTGGCTGGCCGGGGAGCTGTTTTTT.

This clonotype was detected ten times or more. The V call is TRBV11-2, the J call TRBJ2-2; 7 bases are shared with TRBD2. The CDR3 has 15 amino acids. The trim removed 3 bases at V and 4 bases at J, leaving 5 bases unmatched. The V gene's germline CDR1 is SGHAT and CDR2 FQNNGV. The CDR3 loop is CASSLTAGSTGELFF. Here the CDR3 DNA reads TGTGCCAGCAGCTTGACAGCGGGAAGCACCGGGGAGCTGTTTTTT.

This clonotype was observed many times. The V gene is TRBV3-1, the J gene TRBJ1-5, with D possibly being TRBD1 (5 bases). V was pared by 3 bases and J by 2 bases, with 8 bases between. The CDR3 is 14 residues long. Germline CDR1 reads LGHDT; CDR2 reads YNNKEL (reference sequence). CDR3 sequence (DNA): TGTGCCAGCAGCCAGGGCAGGGGCAATCAGCCCCAGCATTTT. Its protein product is CASSQGRGNQPQHF.

This clonotype was found many times. V usage is TRBV20-1 and J usage is TRBJ2-1, with 7 bases that match TRBD2. V dropped 4 bases and J dropped 8; count of bases not matched to a gene: 17. Germline CDR1 and CDR2: DFQATT and SNEGSKA (reference sequence). The CDR3 totals 16 residues. The CDR3 coding sequence is TGCAGTGCTAACCCCGCAGGTCATCAGCGGGACGATGAGCAGTTCTTC. Protein: CSANPAGHQRDDEQFF.

This clonotype has a handful of counts. The chain uses TRBV20-1 and TRBJ2-5; D is possibly TRBD1 (7 bases). Looked up from germline, CDR1 is DFQATT and CDR2 is SNEGSKA (reference sequence). The germline V and J ends were trimmed by 6 bases and 4 bases, with 15 bases remaining between them. This CDR3 contains 13 residues. CDR3 nucleotide sequence: TGCAGTGCCCTCTCAGGGGGAGGAGAGACCCAGTACTTC. Its translation is CSALSGGGETQYF.

Ten or more counts support this clonotype. CDR3 sequence reads: CASSLRPAGPQETQYF. The CDR3, as DNA: TGTGCCAGCAGCCTCCGGCCGGCAGGGCCACAAGAGACCCAGTACTTC. V is TRBV3-1 and J is TRBJ2-5, with D possibly matching TRBD1 (5 bases). Germline assignment: CDR1 LGHDT and CDR2 YNNKEL (reference sequence). The CDR3 has 16 amino acids. V was pared by 4 bases and J by 2 bases, with 17 bases between.

The sample holds many counts of this clonotype. This chain uses TRBV20-1 with TRBJ2-3, with 10 bases fitting TRBD2. CDR3 length: 16 amino acids. V shed 2 bases, J shed 6 bases, and the junction held 11 bases outside the gene matches. Germline values: CDR1 DFQATT, CDR2 SNEGSKA (reference sequence). The CDR3 sequence is CSARMLAGDVLDTQYF. The CDR3 nucleotides read TGCAGTGCTAGAATGCTAGCGGGAGATGTTTTGGATACGCAGTATTTT.

The rearrangement joins TRBV20-1 to TRBJ2-2, with TRBD2 identical over 10 bases. Germline CDR1 reads DFQATT; CDR2 reads SNEGSKA (reference sequence). V was pared by 0 bases and J by 5 bases, with 12 bases of the junction left unmatched. This CDR3 has 18 amino acids. In DNA, the CDR3 is TGCAGTGCTAGAGAAGTAAAGCTAGCGGGAGTAAGAACCGGGGAGCTGTTTTTT. This encodes CSAREVKLAGVRTGELFF.

This clonotype has a count of ten or more. The chain has TRBV6-2 or TRBV6-3 and TRBJ2-3, with 10 bases lining up with TRBD2. Germline trimming cut 5 bases from V and 1 base from J; bases unmatched to any gene: 6. Germline loops: CDR1 MNHEY, CDR2 SVGEGT. The CDR3 runs to 16 residues. This chain's CDR3 is CASSQIAGGGTDTQYF. CDR3 sequence (DNA): TGTGCCAGCAGTCAAATAGCGGGAGGCGGCACAGATACGCAGTATTTT.

This clonotype has ten or more counts. The chain carries TRBV5-1 and TRBJ2-1, with TRBD2 identical over 7 bases. V lost 4 bases to trimming and J lost 1 base; unmatched junction nucleotides: 8. Germline CDR1 SGHRS, CDR2 YFSETQ. There are 16 residues in the CDR3. CDR3 loop: CASSAGTTPSYNEQFF. The CDR3 DNA reads as TGCGCCAGCAGCGCGGGGACTACCCCATCCTACAATGAGCAGTTCTTC.

Concerning this clonotype: One end of the junction does not line up with germline, which may come from a read error. The chain joins TRBV20-1 to TRBJ2-7; D call uncertain. From germline, CDR1 is DFQATT and CDR2 SNEGSKA (reference sequence). This CDR3 region has 13 residues. As DNA, the CDR3 is TGCAGTGCTAGAGAAGTGAGCTCCTACAAGCAGTACTTC. Amino acid sequence: CSAREVSSYKQYF.

This clonotype has ten or more counts. The rearrangement joins TRBV10-1 to TRBJ2-7; 11 bases match TRBD2. The germline V gene encodes CDR1 WNHNN and CDR2 SYGVQD (reference sequence). The J segment lost 6 bases and the V segment lost 6 bases, leaving 4 bases of the junction unmatched. The CDR3 has 13 residues. The CDR3 protein is CASSAGTSGEQYF. In DNA, the CDR3 is TGCGCCAGCAGCGCCGGGACTAGCGGCGAGCAGTACTTC.

The sample holds many counts of this clonotype. The chain employs TRBV9 and TRBJ2-3; unclear D gene. Germline CDR1 and CDR2: SGDLS and YYNGEE. The CDR3 has 13 amino acids. Trimming removed 1 base from V and 2 bases from J, with 5 bases in between. CDR3 nucleotides: TGTGCCAGCAGCGTACAGAACACAGATACGCAGTATTTT. This translates into CASSVQNTDTQYF.

V gene TRBV2 combines with J gene TRBJ1-4, with 8 bases fitting TRBD1. The trim removed 4 bases at V and 7 bases at J, leaving 5 bases unmatched. CDR3 length equals 14 residues. Germline-derived CDR1 and CDR2 are SNHLY and FYNNEI. The CDR3 DNA reads TGTGCCAGCAGTGGACAGGGGTCGGGTGAAAAACTGTTTTTT. This gives the protein CASSGQGSGEKLFF.

This clonotype was seen ten or more times. The chain has TRBV20-1 and TRBJ1-5; 7 nucleotides align to TRBD1. The V gene's germline CDR1 is DFQATT and CDR2 SNEGSKA (reference sequence). The CDR3 totals 15 residues. V gave up 4 bases and J gave up 4 bases; unmatched junction bases: 10. CDR3 DNA sequence: TGCAGTGCTACACTCGGGACAGCCTCAAATCAGCCCCAGCATTTT. Protein sequence: CSATLGTASNQPQHF.

The table lists this clonotype with many counts. The J gene is TRBJ2-3, the V gene TRBV27; 7 nucleotides agree with TRBD2. The trim removed 2 bases at V and 1 base at J, leaving 3 bases unmatched. The CDR3 covers 15 residues. The germline gives CDR1 MNHEY, CDR2 SMNVEV (reference sequence). This chain's CDR3 is CASSLGLVGTDTQYF. The CDR3 coding sequence is TGTGCCAGCAGTTTAGGACTAGTTGGCACAGATACGCAGTATTTT.